Included here is one TCR beta chain sequence, with context. Which antigen it targets is not known. Base qualities are not provided; no much larger clone lies one nucleotide away. Library generation was performed with the immunoSEQ multiplex PCR assay. The published analysis was carried out like this. A statistical classification framework was built to diagnose cytomegalovirus status from the catalog of TCR beta chain sequences. Held by TCRdb, this immuneACCESS table contains in-frame sequences only and omits some clones. Under half of the omission traces to an unresolved V gene where checked; the cause of the rest is unknown. V and J calls and clone size are copied from that table; D and trimming were computed from the DNA. The sample yields about 360,000 clones; around 86% were counted once. 0.83% of the sample is in the top ten clones. Trimming takes 4 bases from V and 2 bases from J, and the germline ends sit 15 bases apart. The CDR3, from cysteine to phenylalanine, totals 16 residues. The retained sequence is limited to the CDR3, 48 bases, with the frame set at the first base. In the germline V gene, CDR1 corresponds to ENHRY and CDR2 to SYGVKD.

Donors formed part of the validation cohort, which comprised fewer than 150 subjects and was distinct from the first cohort of 670 or so subjects. This sample was taken from a study of cytomegalovirus exposure and HLA in healthy donors (dated by TCRdb to about 2017). In terms of the full investigation: According to a later analysis, one platform produced both the 100 to 150 validation repertoires and the 670 or so repertoires of the first cohort. Besides the first cohort of 500 to 700 subjects, a separate validation cohort made up of 90 to 150 different subjects was used. The study aimed to test whether signatures of past pathogen exposure could be identified by cataloging public T cell receptors. To predict cytomegalovirus infection status, the study combined high-throughput TCR immunosequencing, statistical association of individual TCRs with disease status, and machine learning. What the study reported, not specific to this receptor: A later analysis lacked HLA typing for the validation cohort, so it scored co-occurrence in that cohort across all 120 or so repertoires. Of the cluster scores, around 95% were above 0 in a later analysis, which found that TCRs clustered in the first cohort also tended to co-occur in the 95 to 150 validation repertoires. Most TCR sequences were observed very rarely across donors, whereas some public TCRs were present in many individuals. According to the authors, the approach could potentially be generalized to other disease states and immunological phenotypes. A total of around 150 TCR beta chains were listed by the study as associated with cytomegalovirus. In vitro tests confirmed that a few of the cytomegalovirus-associated TCR beta chains recognize cytomegalovirus antigens. The classifier was reported to diagnose cytomegalovirus status with high specificity and sensitivity in both the original and validation cohorts.

Sequenced material: PBMCs. Recombination connected TRBV10-3 to TRBJ1-5; no D gene call is confident. This TCR was sampled from a woman under 30 in good health and CMV-seronegative. CDR3 reads: CAISAGAFRGNQPQHF. The bases read TGTGCCATCAGTGCCGGCGCATTTCGGGGCAATCAGCCCCAGCATTTT.